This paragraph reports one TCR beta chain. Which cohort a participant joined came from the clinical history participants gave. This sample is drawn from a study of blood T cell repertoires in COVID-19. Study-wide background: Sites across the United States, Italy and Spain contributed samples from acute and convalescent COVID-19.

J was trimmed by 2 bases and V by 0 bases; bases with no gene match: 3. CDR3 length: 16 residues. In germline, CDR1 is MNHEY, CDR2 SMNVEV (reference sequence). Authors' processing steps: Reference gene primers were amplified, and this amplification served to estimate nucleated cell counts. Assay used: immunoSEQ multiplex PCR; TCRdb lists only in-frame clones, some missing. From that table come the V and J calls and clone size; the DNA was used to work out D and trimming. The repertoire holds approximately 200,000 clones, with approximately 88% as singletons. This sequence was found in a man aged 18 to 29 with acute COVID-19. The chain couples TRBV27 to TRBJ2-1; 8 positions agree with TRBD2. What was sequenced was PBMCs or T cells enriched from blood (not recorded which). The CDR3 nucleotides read TGTGCCAGCAGTTTATCGGCGGGAGGTACCTACAATGAGCAGTTCTTC. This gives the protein CASSLSAGGTYNEQFF.